A single sample gave rise to the 26 T cell receptor beta chains below, sequenced in a study of blood T cell repertoires in COVID-19. Sequenced by immunoSEQ multiplex PCR; TCRdb stores in-frame clones only, minus some. The sample has 140,000 or so clones, over 75% seen once. The source material was peripheral blood. Source of these receptors: a man aged 70-80 years with acute or convalescent COVID-19.

The gene calls are TRBV24-1 and TRBJ1-5; D ambiguous. V lost 4 bases to trimming and J lost 3 bases, with 3 bases between them. Germline CDR1 reads KGHDR; CDR2 reads SFDVKD. CDR3 length equals 12 residues. CDR3 DNA: TGTGCCACCAGTGACATCAATCAGCCCCAGCATTTT. It specifies CATSDINQPQHF.

V and J are TRBV11-2 and TRBJ2-7; D perhaps matches TRBD2 (7 bases). V lost 5 bases, J lost 0 bases, and 14 bases lay in between. Germline CDR1 and CDR2: SGHAT and FQNNGV. This CDR3 has 15 amino acids. CDR3 bases: TGTGCCAGCAGCGGGGGGGCGGGACGCTCCTACGAGCAGTACTTC. Its protein is CASSGGAGRSYEQYF.

This clone was observed a single time. The chain links TRBV6-1 to TRBJ1-4, with a weak D call TRBD1 (5 bases). This CDR3 contains 15 residues. Germline CDR1 and CDR2: MNHNS and SASEGT. V lost 2 bases to trimming and J lost 3 bases, with 10 bases between them. CDR3 nucleotide sequence: TGTGCCAGCAGTGAACATTGGGGCTCTAATGAAAAACTGTTTTTT. Protein sequence: CASSEHWGSNEKLFF.

The chain couples TRBV2 to TRBJ1-4; D remains ambiguous. Trimming shortened V by 2 bases and J by 0 bases, and 10 bases separated the two germline ends. Germline V gives CDR1 SNHLY, CDR2 FYNNEI. There are 16 residues in the CDR3. CDR3 sequence reads: CASSELQSATNEKLFF. CDR3 nucleotides: TGTGCCAGCAGTGAATTGCAGTCAGCAACTAATGAAAAACTGTTTTTT.

V and J are TRBV5-8 and TRBJ2-6, with D possibly being TRBD2 (5 bases). Germline V gene sequence: CDR1 SGHTS, CDR2 YDEGEE. V lost 0 bases, J lost 1 base, and 8 bases lay in between. The CDR3 loop spans 16 amino acids. The CDR3 DNA sequence: TGTGCCAGCAGCTTGGCCCCGGGGTCTGGGGCCAACGTCCTGACTTTC. Translated, it gives CASSLAPGSGANVLTF.

The genes are TRBV19 and TRBJ2-5; weak D call: TRBD2 (6 bases). V dropped 6 bases and J dropped 3 bases, with 14 bases sitting between them. Germline V gene data show CDR1 as LNHDA and CDR2 as SQIVND (reference sequence). This CDR3 has 14 amino acids. The CDR3 nucleotides read TGTGCCAGTAGCTCGATTGGAGGGGAAGAGACCCAGTACTTC. This codes for CASSSIGGEETQYF.

The chain links TRBV25-1 to TRBJ1-2, with 7 positions matching TRBD1. The CDR3 has 14 residues. Germline assignment: CDR1 MGHDK and CDR2 SYGVNS. The junction had 9 bases not matched to a gene; V was cut back by 3 bases and J by 8 bases. In DNA form, the CDR3 reads TGTGCCAGCAGTGAGCCGCGGGACAGAGGCGGCTACACCTTC. Residues: CASSEPRDRGGYTF.

The chain links TRBV19 to TRBJ1-5, with 8 bases that match TRBD1. There are 17 residues in the CDR3. The J segment lost 4 bases and the V segment lost 5 bases, leaving 13 bases of the junction unmatched. Germline V gene data show CDR1 as LNHDA and CDR2 as SQIVND (reference sequence). CDR3 DNA: TGTGCCAGTAGTCTATGGACAGGGCCGAGGAGTAATCAGCCCCAGCATTTT. Its protein is CASSLWTGPRSNQPQHF. The full variable domain, completed using reference TRBV19 and TRBJ1-5, is DGGITQSPKYLFRKEGQNVTLSCEQNLNHDAMYWYRQDPGQGLRLIYYSQIVNDFQKGDIAEGYSVSREKKESFPLTVTSAQKNPTAFYLCASSLWTGPRSNQPQHFGDGTRLSIL.

The chain joins TRBV2 to TRBJ2-3, with 8 bases aligning to TRBD2. V gave up 6 bases and J gave up 1 base; unmatched junction bases: 6. The CDR3 is 15 amino acids. CDR1 SNHLY and CDR2 FYNNEI come from the germline V gene. The CDR3 reads CASSSRGGRTDTQYF. The DNA for the CDR3 is TGTGCCAGCAGCTCTCGGGGGGGGCGCACAGATACGCAGTATTTT.

This clone was detected once. The chain uses TRBV2 and TRBJ2-1; D ambiguous. From germline, CDR1 is SNHLY and CDR2 FYNNEI. The V and J ends lost 7 bases and 5 bases respectively, with 18 bases between them. The CDR3 runs to 15 residues. The CDR3 region has the DNA TGTGCCAGCACCTACGATTTAACCCCCGACAATGAGCAGTTCTTC. It encodes CASTYDLTPDNEQFF. The full variable domain, with the rest looked up from reference TRBV2 and TRBJ2-1, is EPEVTQTPSHQVTQMGQEVILRCVPISNHLYFYWYRQILGQKVEFLVSFYNNEISEKSEIFDDQFSVERPDGSNFTLKIRSTKLEDSAMYFCASTYDLTPDNEQFFGPGTRLTVL.

This clone was seen a single time. The rearrangement links TRBV28 to TRBJ2-7, with D perhaps TRBD2 (6 bases). CDR1 is MDHEN, CDR2 SYDVKM, per germline. There are 15 residues in the CDR3. Trimming cost V 3 bases and J 1 base, with 13 bases left between them. CDR3 in amino acids: CASSFPGSGSYEQYF. The CDR3 DNA reads as TGTGCCAGCAGTTTCCCCGGGAGCGGGTCCTACGAGCAGTACTTC. The variable domain in full, with the rest retrieved from reference TRBV28 and TRBJ2-7, is DVKVTQSSRYLVKRTGEKVFLECVQDMDHENMFWYRQDPGLGLRLIYFSYDVKMKEKGDIPEGYSVSREKKERFSLILESASTNQTSMYLCASSFPGSGSYEQYFGPGTRLTVT.

The rearrangement links TRBV10-2 to TRBJ2-7, with D possibly TRBD1 on 5 matching bases. Trimming cost V 6 bases and J 0 bases, with 18 bases left between them. This CDR3 is 16 amino acids long. Germline CDR1 reads WSHSY; CDR2 reads SAAADI. CDR3 in amino acids: CASRDHRTISSYEQYF. For the CDR3, the DNA is TGCGCCAGCAGGGATCACAGGACGATAAGCTCCTACGAGCAGTACTTC.

The V and J genes are TRBV7-9 and TRBJ2-3; maybe TRBD2 (5 bases). The germline V and J ends were trimmed by 0 bases and 1 base, with 11 bases remaining between them. The germline CDR1 and CDR2 sequences are SEHNR and FQNEAQ (reference sequence). CDR3 length: 16 residues. The CDR3 loop is CASSLALGGGTDTQYF. The CDR3 nucleotides read TGTGCCAGCAGCTTAGCGCTCGGAGGAGGCACAGATACGCAGTATTTT.

The V call is TRBV5-4, the J call TRBJ2-7; 7 nucleotides agree with TRBD1. V was clipped by 1 base and J by 5 bases; unmatched bases: 3. CDR1 is SGHNT and CDR2 is YYREEE in the germline V gene (reference sequence). The CDR3 is 13 residues long. CDR3 amino acids: CASSLQGVNEQYF. The CDR3 bases are TGTGCCAGCAGCTTGCAGGGGGTCAACGAGCAGTACTTC.

The chain uses TRBV7-9 and TRBJ1-2; possible D gene TRBD1, 6 bases. This CDR3 is built from 14 residues. V gave up 0 bases and J gave up 5 bases, with 10 bases separating them. Germline CDR1 reads SEHNR; CDR2 reads FQNEAQ (reference sequence). In nucleotides, the CDR3 is TGTGCCAGCAGCTTAGCGGGGGCGGATTATGGCTACACCTTC. Translated, it gives CASSLAGADYGYTF.

The chain is built from TRBV6-2 or TRBV6-3 and TRBJ1-3; no clear D. The CDR3 runs 12 residues. Per the germline V gene, CDR1 is MNHEY and CDR2 is SVGEGT. V lost 4 bases and J lost 3, with 4 bases in between. The CDR3 DNA reads as TGTGCCAGCAGTTCTATTGGAAACACCATATATTTT. Translating gives CASSSIGNTIYF.

The chain carries TRBV19 and TRBJ2-7, with 7 bases lining up with TRBD2. J was trimmed by 8 bases and V by 4 bases; bases with no gene match: 8. This CDR3 comprises 13 residues. The germline V gene encodes CDR1 LNHDA and CDR2 SQIVND (reference sequence). The CDR3 coding sequence is TGTGCCAGTAGTACTGGACTAGAGATCCAGCAGTACTTC. Amino acid sequence: CASSTGLEIQQYF.

The chain is built from TRBV4-1 and TRBJ1-5; tentative D call: TRBD1 (6 bases). Trimming left V 0 bases short and J 3 bases short, with 12 bases between. Germline assignment: CDR1 MGHRA and CDR2 YSYEKL. The CDR3 is 16 residues long. The CDR3 nucleotides read TGCGCCAGCAGCCAAGAGGGTAGGGGGACCAATCAGCCCCAGCATTTT. The encoded protein is CASSQEGRGTNQPQHF.

The V and J genes are TRBV7-9 and TRBJ2-5; tentatively, D is TRBD2 (6 bases). Trimming cost V 0 bases and J 4 bases, with 12 bases left between them. Germline V gives CDR1 SEHNR, CDR2 FQNEAQ (reference sequence). The length of the CDR3 is 15 residues. The CDR3 DNA is TGTGCCAGCAGCTTAGCGCGTGGAGGGCGAGAGACCCAGTACTTC. It is translated as CASSLARGGRETQYF.

The chain employs TRBV3-1 (or the pseudogene TRBV3-2) and TRBJ1-3; no reliable D call. V gave up 4 bases and J gave up 0 bases, with 10 bases separating them. Germline CDR1 LGHDT, CDR2 YNNKEL (reference sequence). The CDR3 loop spans 15 amino acids. CDR3 sequence: CASSRTESSGNTIYF. CDR3 nucleotides: TGTGCCAGCAGCCGTACCGAGAGCTCTGGAAACACCATATATTTT.

The chain couples TRBV14 to TRBJ1-2; 8 bases line up with TRBD1. Germline V gives CDR1 SGHDN, CDR2 FVKESK. The CDR3 contains 13 residues. V dropped 4 bases and J dropped 12; count of bases not matched to a gene: 10. The CDR3 protein is CASSRERQGPHTF. CDR3 nucleotides: TGTGCCAGCAGCCGAGAGAGACAGGGGCCACACACCTTC.

This chain joins TRBV27 and TRBJ2-3, with TRBD2 matching 13 bases. Germline V gene lookup returns CDR1 MNHEY and CDR2 SMNVEV (reference sequence). CDR3 size: 19 residues. Losses at the gene ends were 2 bases for V and 0 bases for J; bases not matched to a gene: 8. Here the CDR3 DNA reads TGTGCCAGCAGTTTAGGGCTTCCGGGACTAGCGGGAAGCACAGATACGCAGTATTTT. Translating gives CASSLGLPGLAGSTDTQYF.

The chain carries TRBV19 and TRBJ1-3, with D possibly being TRBD1 (6 bases). The CDR3 is 17 amino acids. V was clipped by 5 bases and J by 0 bases, with 17 bases between them. In germline, CDR1 is LNHDA, CDR2 SQIVND (reference sequence). This CDR3 reads CASSPDDRPSSGNTIYF. The CDR3 DNA is TGTGCCAGTAGTCCCGATGACAGGCCTTCCTCTGGAAACACCATATATTTT.

The table lists this clone with a count of one. The rearrangement uses TRBV4-1 and TRBJ2-3; 9 bases align to TRBD2. From germline, CDR1 is MGHRA and CDR2 YSYEKL. V shed 0 bases and J 10 bases; nucleotides not matched to a gene: 14. The CDR3 totals 17 residues. CDR3 coding DNA: TGCGCCAGCAGCCAAGAAGGTAGCGGGGGCTTCCGGGGAGCGCAGTATTTT. This gives the protein CASSQEGSGGFRGAQYF.

This chain joins TRBV24-1 and TRBJ1-2; D call uncertain. This CDR3 has 17 residues. CDR1 and CDR2 from the germline V gene are KGHDR and SFDVKD. Trimming took off 4 bases at V and 0 bases at J, with 17 bases between the two ends. For the CDR3, the DNA is TGTGCCACCAGTGACCTAACCTGCTTACCACCTAACTATGGCTACACCTTC. Residues: CATSDLTCLPPNYGYTF.

The V and J genes are TRBV6-5 and TRBJ1-1; D may be TRBD1 (5 bases). This CDR3 region has 10 residues. Germline lookup yields CDR1 MNHEY and CDR2 SVGAGI. This chain's CDR3 is CGGADGGTFF. CDR3 bases: TGTGGCGGGGCAGACGGAGGAACTTTCTTT.